Shown below are 30 T cell receptor beta chains from a single sample sequenced in a study of cytomegalovirus exposure and HLA in healthy donors. It was with 60 Vbeta and 13 Jbeta primers that the PCR ran. The repertoire was sequenced with immunoSEQ multiplex PCR; TCRdb's copy has only in-frame clones and lacks some. The repertoire holds more than 85,000 clones, with around 80% as singletons. Material: PBMCs. The source is a woman in her 50s in good health and CMV-seropositive.

This clone was detected a few times. The rearrangement links TRBV5-1 to TRBJ2-1; 13 nucleotides match TRBD2. The CDR3 covers 16 residues. Germline CDR1 and CDR2: SGHRS and YFSETQ. V dropped 0 bases and J dropped 8; count of bases not matched to a gene: 5. CDR3 amino acids: CASSLVGLAGVDEQFF. CDR3 DNA sequence: TGCGCCAGCAGCTTGGTCGGACTAGCGGGGGTAGATGAGCAGTTCTTC. Full variable domain (rest looked up from reference TRBV5-1 and TRBJ2-1): KAGVTQTPRYLIKTRGQQVTLSCSPISGHRSVSWYQQTPGQGLQFLFEYFSETQRNKGNFPGRFSGRQFSNSRSEMNVSTLELGDSALYLCASSLVGLAGVDEQFFGPGTRLTVL.

The chain uses TRBV10-3 and TRBJ1-2; D remains ambiguous. The ends were cut back, 8 bases at V and 4 bases at J, with 38 bases in the middle. The CDR3 length is 21 residues. Germline V CDR1 and CDR2: ENHRY, SYGVKD. The CDR3 is CAIAGLRGPKSSVLTAYGYTF. The CDR3 DNA sequence: TGTGCCATCGCCGGGTTGCGAGGCCCGAAGTCAAGCGTCCTCACGGCCTATGGCTACACCTTC.

This clone appeared a few times. Other DNA sequences within the sample encode an identical CDR3. The genes are TRBV13 and TRBJ1-6, with TRBD1 matching over 7 bases. Germline-derived CDR1 and CDR2 are PRHDT and FYEKMQ (reference sequence). This CDR3 region has 14 residues. With V trimmed by 4 bases and J by 9 bases, 6 bases remained unmatched. The CDR3: CASSSQGVFSPLHF. CDR3 sequence (DNA): TGTGCCAGCAGCTCGCAGGGGGTTTTTTCACCCCTCCACTTT.

The rearrangement joins TRBV15 to TRBJ2-3; D gene ambiguous. Between the trimmed V and J ends, which lost 0 bases and 0 bases, there was a span of 4 bases. The CDR3 extends over 14 amino acids. Germline CDR1 is LNHNV and CDR2 is YYDKDF (reference sequence). The CDR3 sequence: CATSRDYSTDTQYF. CDR3 coding DNA: TGTGCCACCAGCAGAGACTATAGCACAGATACGCAGTATTTT.

This chain connects TRBV5-8 to TRBJ1-1, with TRBD1 matching 8 bases. This CDR3 is 15 amino acids long. CDR1 is SGHTS, CDR2 YDEGEE, per germline. J lost 5 bases, V lost 5 bases, and 11 bases had no gene match. This chain's CDR3 is CASSRGTGGGTEAFF. The CDR3 nucleotides are TGTGCCAGCAGTCGAGGTACAGGGGGGGGAACTGAAGCTTTCTTT.

The CDR3 DNA follows: TGTGCCAGCAGCTTGCGTGAGACCCAGTACTTC. This codes for CASSLRETQYF. This chain links TRBV5-6 with TRBJ2-5; D gene unclear. The CDR3 is 11 residues long. Germline assignment: CDR1 SGHDT and CDR2 YYEEEE. V dropped 1 base and J dropped 5 bases, with 3 bases sitting between them.

The chain couples TRBV27 to TRBJ2-1; D is possibly TRBD2 (6 bases). CDR3 length: 15 amino acids. Trimming pared 2 bases from V and 6 bases from J, leaving 14 bases between. The germline V gene encodes CDR1 MNHEY and CDR2 SMNVEV (reference sequence). The CDR3 reads CASSLRTAGLNEQFF. Here the CDR3 DNA reads TGTGCCAGCAGTTTAAGGACGGCGGGGCTCAATGAGCAGTTCTTC.

This clone has just one count. This rearrangement joins TRBV9 to TRBJ2-7, with D maybe TRBD1 (5 bases). This CDR3 contains 13 residues. V lost 3 bases, J lost 4 bases, and 11 bases lay in between. CDR1 is SGDLS, CDR2 YYNGEE, per germline. The CDR3 loop is CASSGTTEYEQYF. The CDR3 bases are TGTGCCAGCAGCGGGACGACAGAGTACGAGCAGTACTTC.

This clone showed up just a few times. V usage is TRBV4-1 and J usage is TRBJ2-5; 8 nucleotides agree with TRBD2. Germline lookup yields CDR1 MGHRA and CDR2 YSYEKL. The CDR3 loop spans 13 amino acids. The J segment lost 4 bases and the V segment lost 4 bases, leaving 2 bases of the junction unmatched. CDR3 sequence (DNA): TGCGCCAGCAGCCGGCTAGCGGGAGAGACCCAGTACTTC. Protein sequence: CASSRLAGETQYF.

The chain employs TRBV4-2 and TRBJ2-1; D is possibly TRBD2 (6 bases). The germline gives CDR1 LGHNA, CDR2 YNFKEQ. The CDR3 totals 15 residues. Between the trimmed V and J ends, which lost 4 bases and 8 bases, there was a span of 18 bases. The CDR3 loop reads CASSLGLPPGDEQFF. CDR3 sequence (DNA): TGTGCCAGCAGCCTCGGACTACCTCCCGGTGATGAGCAGTTCTTC.

The CDR3 coding sequence is TGTGCCAGTCTCTGGGACAGGGCCAATTCACCCCTCCACTTT. It yields the protein CASLWDRANSPLHF. The genes are TRBV6-1 and TRBJ1-6, with 9 bases matching TRBD1. The V and J ends lost 9 bases and 7 bases, in that order; junction bases with no gene match: 7. The CDR3 runs 14 residues. Germline V gene lookup returns CDR1 MNHNS and CDR2 SASEGT.

The rearrangement links TRBV2 to TRBJ1-5; a possible D gene is TRBD1 (6 bases). Germline-derived CDR1 and CDR2 are SNHLY and FYNNEI. V shed 8 bases and J shed 2 bases, with 13 bases lying between them. There are 14 residues in the CDR3. The CDR3 DNA is TGTGCCAGCTGGGGGCTTGAGGGCAATCAGCCCCAGCATTTT. This sequence encodes CASWGLEGNQPQHF. Using reference TRBV2 and TRBJ1-5 for the parts outside the CDR3, the full variable domain is EPEVTQTPSHQVTQMGQEVILRCVPISNHLYFYWYRQILGQKVEFLVSFYNNEISEKSEIFDDQFSVERPDGSNFTLKIRSTKLEDSAMYFCASWGLEGNQPQHFGDGTRLSIL.

The gene calls are TRBV7-9 and TRBJ2-1; 12 positions match TRBD2. Germline CDR1 is SEHNR and CDR2 is FQNEAQ (reference sequence). The CDR3 spans 16 residues. V lost 3 bases to trimming and J lost 7 bases; unmatched junction nucleotides: 7. DNA of the CDR3: TGTGCCAGCAGCTTGGCTAGCGGGAGGGCCAGGAATGAGCAGTTCTTC. Amino acid sequence: CASSLASGRARNEQFF.

V and J are TRBV9 and TRBJ2-3, with TRBD2 identical over 12 bases. CDR1 is SGDLS, CDR2 YYNGEE, per germline. The CDR3 is 18 amino acids. V trimming: 3 bases; J trimming: 3 bases; junction bases outside the gene matches: 11. DNA of the CDR3: TGTGCCAGCAGCGCCGGGACTAGCGGGCCCTTCGGGACAGATACGCAGTATTTT. This gives the protein CASSAGTSGPFGTDTQYF.

V gene TRBV27 combines with J gene TRBJ2-1, with a possible D match to TRBD2 (6 bases). The CDR3 spans 13 residues. Trimming took off 8 bases at V and 8 bases at J, with 16 bases between the two ends. Germline lookup yields CDR1 MNHEY and CDR2 SMNVEV (reference sequence). The CDR3 region is CASGRSAGYEQFF. In DNA, the CDR3 is TGTGCCAGCGGACGGAGTGCGGGGTATGAGCAGTTCTTC.

The CDR3 bases are TGCGCCAGCAGTTCGCCGCAGGGGGACTCCTACAATGAGCAGTTCTTC. It specifies CASSSPQGDSYNEQFF. The V and J genes are TRBV5-1 and TRBJ2-1, with TRBD1 matching over 7 bases. The CDR3 has 16 amino acids. Germline CDR1 reads SGHRS; CDR2 reads YFSETQ. V lost 5 bases to trimming and J lost 0 bases; unmatched junction nucleotides: 8. The full variable domain, with the rest looked up from reference TRBV5-1 and TRBJ2-1, is KAGVTQTPRYLIKTRGQQVTLSCSPISGHRSVSWYQQTPGQGLQFLFEYFSETQRNKGNFPGRFSGRQFSNSRSEMNVSTLELGDSALYLCASSSPQGDSYNEQFFGPGTRLTVL.

A word on this clone: Sequence at one end of the junction differs from germline and may be a read error. The chain uses TRBV4-1 and TRBJ1-2; D gene ambiguous. This CDR3 has 14 residues. Germline V gene sequence: CDR1 MGHRA, CDR2 YSYEKL. The CDR3 DNA reads as TGCGCCAGCAGCCAAGACCTCCTCGGACGGGTCGGGGCCTTC. Translating it yields CASSQDLLGRVGAF.

This chain joins TRBV13 and TRBJ1-1, with D hard to call. CDR1 and CDR2 (germline): PRHDT, FYEKMQ (reference sequence). The CDR3 runs to 12 residues. Trimming took off 2 bases at V and 5 bases at J, with 6 bases between the two ends. The CDR3: CASSLQRTEAFF. As DNA, the CDR3 is TGTGCCAGCAGCTTACAGAGGACTGAAGCTTTCTTT.

The chain couples TRBV9 to TRBJ1-6; tentative D call: TRBD1 (6 bases). From germline, CDR1 is SGDLS and CDR2 YYNGEE. V was cut by 3 bases and J by 0 bases, with 19 bases left in between. The CDR3 spans 19 residues. The CDR3 nucleotides are TGTGCCAGCAGCGCAGGGGACACCTCGATGAGCTCCTATAATTCACCCCTCCACTTT. Translating it yields CASSAGDTSMSSYNSPLHF. Based on the CDR3 plus reference TRBV9 and TRBJ1-6, the full variable domain is DSGVTQTPKHLITATGQRVTLRCSPRSGDLSVYWYQQSLDQGLQFLIQYYNGEERAKGNILERFSAQQFPDLHSELNLSSLELGDSALYFCASSAGDTSMSSYNSPLHFGNGTRLTVT.

J is TRBJ2-3 and V is TRBV5-8; possibly TRBD2 for D (6 bases). The CDR3 extends over 17 amino acids. Trimming shortened V by 0 bases and J by 2 bases, and 16 bases separated the two germline ends. The germline V gene encodes CDR1 SGHTS and CDR2 YDEGEE. CDR3 sequence (DNA): TGTGCCAGCAGCTTGGGGGTGTGGGGGAGGAACACAGATACGCAGTATTTT. It yields the protein CASSLGVWGRNTDTQYF.

This chain links TRBV29-1 with TRBJ2-6; TRBD1 matches 9 bases. This CDR3 is 14 amino acids long. V lost 4 bases, J lost 4 bases, and 2 bases stayed unmatched. Per germline, CDR1 SQVTM and CDR2 ANQGSEA. The CDR3 nucleotides read TGCAGCGTTGGGGACAGGGAAGGGGCCAACGTCCTGACTTTC. Its protein product is CSVGDREGANVLTF.

The rearrangement joins TRBV5-6 to TRBJ1-2, with a weak D call TRBD1 (5 bases). CDR3 length equals 14 residues. Germline V gives CDR1 SGHDT, CDR2 YYEEEE. V shed 4 bases and J shed 8 bases, with 18 bases lying between them. CDR3 in amino acids: CASSLRQLGGGYTF. In nucleotides, the CDR3 is TGTGCCAGCAGCCTTCGACAGTTAGGAGGGGGCTACACCTTC.

The chain employs TRBV2 and TRBJ2-1, with 14 nucleotides matching TRBD2. V shed 3 bases and J 10 bases; nucleotides not matched to a gene: 8. The CDR3 runs to 16 residues. Germline V gene lookup returns CDR1 SNHLY and CDR2 FYNNEI. CDR3: CASSDQPGLAGEEQFF. The CDR3 region has the DNA TGTGCCAGCAGTGACCAGCCGGGACTAGCGGGAGAAGAGCAGTTCTTC. The whole variable domain, filled in from reference TRBV2 and TRBJ2-1, reads EPEVTQTPSHQVTQMGQEVILRCVPISNHLYFYWYRQILGQKVEFLVSFYNNEISEKSEIFDDQFSVERPDGSNFTLKIRSTKLEDSAMYFCASSDQPGLAGEEQFFGPGTRLTVL.

The chain is built from TRBV18 and TRBJ1-2, with D tentatively TRBD1 (5 bases). V was cut by 5 bases and J by 1 base, with 8 bases left in between. The germline V gene has CDR1 KGHSH and CDR2 LQKENI. The length of the CDR3 is 13 residues. The CDR3 coding sequence is TGTGCCAGCTCAGAGGGACTTAACTATGGCTACACCTTC. This codes for CASSEGLNYGYTF.

This clone was observed a single time. V usage is TRBV6-1 and J usage is TRBJ2-3; D may be TRBD2 (6 bases). The germline V gene has CDR1 MNHNS and CDR2 SASEGT. The CDR3 consists of 16 residues. V shed 2 bases and J shed 2 bases, with 14 bases lying between them. The CDR3 DNA is TGTGCCAGCAGTGAACGGAGGGCCGGCACCACAGATACGCAGTATTTT. This sequence encodes CASSERRAGTTDTQYF.

V usage is TRBV18 and J usage is TRBJ1-2; 9 bases match TRBD1. Germline V gene lookup returns CDR1 KGHSH and CDR2 LQKENI. V lost 3 bases and J lost 4; bases outside the gene matches: 9. The CDR3 spans 16 residues. CDR3 sequence: CASSPGTGSPFYGYTF. In nucleotides, the CDR3 is TGTGCCAGCTCACCCGGGACAGGGTCCCCCTTCTATGGCTACACCTTC. The full variable domain, its missing parts supplied by reference TRBV18 and TRBJ1-2, is NAGVMQNPRHLVRRRGQEARLRCSPMKGHSHVYWYRQLPEEGLKFMVYLQKENIIDESGMPKERFSAEFPKEGPSILRIQQVVRGDSAAYFCASSPGTGSPFYGYTFGSGTRLTVV.

This rearrangement joins TRBV5-1 to TRBJ2-2; the D gene is possibly TRBD2 (6 bases). Germline CDR1 SGHRS, CDR2 YFSETQ. The V end was cut by 4 bases, the J end by 1 base, with 20 bases between. The CDR3 runs 18 residues. CDR3 protein: CASSPRPPSGGNTGELFF. The CDR3 bases are TGCGCCAGCAGCCCAAGGCCCCCGTCCGGGGGGAACACCGGGGAGCTGTTTTTT.

This sequence joins TRBV7-9 and TRBJ2-5; 8 bases line up with TRBD2. The J call may be wrong; the DNA end is better matched by TRBJ2-7. The CDR3 is made up of 18 amino acids. From germline, CDR1 is SEHNR and CDR2 FQNEAQ (reference sequence). The CDR3 region is CASSLGRGLEILSYEQYF. The CDR3 DNA reads TGTGCCAGCAGCCTAGGCCGGGGACTAGAAATCCTTTCCTACGAGCAGTACTTC.

The chain couples TRBV7-6 to TRBJ1-2, with TRBD1 matching 7 bases. V lost 3 bases and J lost 2; bases outside the gene matches: 12. This CDR3 has 17 residues. CDR1 is SGHVS, CDR2 FNYEAQ, per germline. CDR3 amino acids: CASSFEAARGLNYGYTF. CDR3 coding DNA: TGTGCCAGCAGCTTCGAGGCCGCCAGGGGGTTAAACTATGGCTACACCTTC.

To note about this clone: At one end the junction does not follow the germline gene, possibly because of a read error. This chain links TRBV7-7 with TRBJ2-2, with TRBD2 matching 10 bases. CDR3 length: 15 residues. Germline CDR1 reads SSHAT; CDR2 reads FNYEAQ (reference sequence). CDR3 loop: CASSVLAGRTGELFF. The DNA of the CDR3 is TGTGCTAGCAGCGTACTAGCGGGGAGGACCGGGGAGCTGTTTTTT.